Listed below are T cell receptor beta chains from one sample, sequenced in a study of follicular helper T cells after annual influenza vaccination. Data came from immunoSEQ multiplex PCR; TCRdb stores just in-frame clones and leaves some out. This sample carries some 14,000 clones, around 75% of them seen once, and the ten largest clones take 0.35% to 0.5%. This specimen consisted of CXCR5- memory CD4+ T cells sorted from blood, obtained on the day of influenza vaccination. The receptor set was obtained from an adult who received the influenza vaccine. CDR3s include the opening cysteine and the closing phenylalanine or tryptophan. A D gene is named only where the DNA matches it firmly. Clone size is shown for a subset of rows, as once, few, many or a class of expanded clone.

cdr3_aa: CASSLAGPGSQYF
cdr3_nt: TGTGCCAGCAGCCTCGCGGGTCCTGGTTCCCAGTACTTC
clone_size: .
d_call: .
j_call: TRBJ2-5
v_call: TRBV14

cdr3_aa: CASSQDITGAVNEKLFF
cdr3_nt: TGCGCCAGCAGCCAAGATATTACGGGGGCGGTTAATGAAAAACTGTTTTTT
clone_size: .
d_call: .
j_call: TRBJ1-4
v_call: TRBV4-3

cdr3_aa: CASSQFWGVSNQPQHF
cdr3_nt: TGCGCCAGCAGCCAATTTTGGGGCGTTAGCAATCAGCCCCAGCATTTT
clone_size: few
d_call: .
j_call: TRBJ1-5
v_call: TRBV4-1

cdr3_aa: CASSAGDRQSGNTIYF
cdr3_nt: TGTGCCAGCAGCGCCGGAGACAGGCAATCTGGAAACACCATATATTTT
clone_size: .
d_call: .
j_call: TRBJ1-3
v_call: TRBV9

cdr3_aa: CASRKTGSTNEKLFF
cdr3_nt: TGTGCCAGCAGGAAAACAGGGTCAACTAATGAAAAACTGTTTTTT
clone_size: few
d_call: .
j_call: TRBJ1-4
v_call: TRBV7-8

cdr3_aa: CASSEKRGPFSGNTIYF
cdr3_nt: TGTGCCAGCAGTGAAAAAAGAGGACCTTTCTCTGGAAACACCATATATTTT
clone_size: .
d_call: .
j_call: TRBJ1-3
v_call: TRBV6-1

cdr3_aa: CASSPRDFNSPLHF
cdr3_nt: TGTGCCAGCAGTCCACGGGATTTTAATTCACCCCTCCACTTT
clone_size: .
d_call: .
j_call: TRBJ1-6
v_call: TRBV6-5

cdr3_aa: CASSYSGGSGANVLTF
cdr3_nt: TGTGCCAGCAGTTACTCGGGCGGGTCTGGGGCCAACGTCCTGACTTTC
clone_size: .
d_call: .
j_call: TRBJ2-6
v_call: TRBV6-5

cdr3_aa: CARDWGVGQSYEQYF
cdr3_nt: TGTGCTCGCGACTGGGGGGTAGGGCAGTCCTACGAGCAGTACTTC
clone_size: .
d_call: .
j_call: TRBJ2-7
v_call: TRBV30

cdr3_aa: CASSSLILAGGQETQYF
cdr3_nt: TGTGCCAGCAGCTCCCTGATACTAGCGGGGGGACAAGAGACCCAGTACTTC
clone_size: .
d_call: TRBD2
j_call: TRBJ2-5
v_call: TRBV5-6

cdr3_aa: CASSLSAYSPLHF
cdr3_nt: TGTGCCAGCAGCTTATCGGCCTATTCACCCCTCCACTTT
clone_size: .
d_call: .
j_call: TRBJ1-6
v_call: TRBV7-2

cdr3_aa: CASSSGTGYNEQFF
cdr3_nt: TGTGCCAGCAGCTCCGGGACAGGATACAATGAGCAGTTCTTC
clone_size: .
d_call: TRBD1
j_call: TRBJ2-1
v_call: TRBV7-3

cdr3_aa: CASSSGLAGEQFF
cdr3_nt: TGTGCCAGCAGCTCAGGACTAGCGGGGGAGCAGTTCTTC
clone_size: once
d_call: TRBD2
j_call: TRBJ2-1
v_call: TRBV7-3

cdr3_aa: CASSPNRENYYEQYF
cdr3_nt: TGTGCCAGCTCACCGAATCGGGAGAATTACTACGAGCAGTACTTC
clone_size: .
d_call: .
j_call: TRBJ2-7
v_call: TRBV18

cdr3_aa: CASSVVTGKANTEAFF
cdr3_nt: TGTGCCAGCAGCGTAGTTACGGGAAAAGCGAACACTGAAGCTTTCTTT
clone_size: .
d_call: .
j_call: TRBJ1-1
v_call: TRBV9

cdr3_aa: CASSPRQGNNEQFF
cdr3_nt: TGTGCCAGCAGCCCACGACAGGGGAACAATGAGCAGTTCTTC
clone_size: .
d_call: TRBD1
j_call: TRBJ2-1
v_call: TRBV14

cdr3_aa: CASSGGRATNEKLFF
cdr3_nt: TGTGCCAGCAGCGGGGGACGGGCAACTAATGAAAAACTGTTTTTT
clone_size: .
d_call: .
j_call: TRBJ1-4
v_call: TRBV9

cdr3_aa: CAWSSLGGSPLHF
cdr3_nt: TGTGCCTGGAGTTCATTGGGGGGTTCACCCCTCCACTTT
clone_size: .
d_call: .
j_call: TRBJ1-6
v_call: TRBV30

cdr3_aa: CASSPRAPLTYEQYF
cdr3_nt: TGTGCCAGCAGCCCTCGGGCCCCCCTGACCTACGAGCAGTACTTC
clone_size: .
d_call: .
j_call: TRBJ2-7
v_call: TRBV5-5